These T cell receptor beta chains were read from a single sample in a study of long-term antiretroviral therapy in people with HIV. Assay used: immunoSEQ multiplex PCR; TCRdb lists only in-frame clones, some missing. The sample yields fewer than 30,000 clones, around 95% seen once. Sequences were derived from unsorted PBMCs, sampled 5.3 years after starting antiretroviral therapy. These receptors were obtained from a man aged 25 to 40 with HIV. The CDR3 runs from the conserved cysteine through the conserved F or W. D genes are given only for firm matches. Some rows have no size entry. The others give once, few or many, or a class for an expanded clone.

TRBV7-8	TRBD1	TRBJ1-4	-	TGTGCCAGCAGCCTCGACAGGGTAGAAAAACTGTTTTTT	CASSLDRVEKLFF
TRBV29-1	-	TRBJ2-1	-	TGCAGCGTTGAAGCTTTTGACGCGAGCTCCTACAATGAGCAGTTCTTC	CSVEAFDASSYNEQFF
TRBV5-3	TRBD2	TRBJ2-7	-	TGTGCCAGAAGCCTCCCCCGACTAGCGGGCCTCTACGAGCAGTACTTC	CARSLPRLAGLYEQYF
TRBV19	-	TRBJ2-1	-	TGTGCCAGGGGCCGGGGGAGCTCCTACAATGAGCAGTTCTTC	CARGRGSSYNEQFF
TRBV11-3	TRBD2	TRBJ2-5	few	TGTGCCAGCAGCTGCATCTCGGCAAGCGGGGGGAGGACGGAGACCCAGTACTTC	CASSCISASGGRTETQYF
TRBV10-1	TRBD1	TRBJ2-3	-	TGCGCCAGCAGCCGGGGACAGGGAGGCTTGGATACGCAGTATTTT	CASSRGQGGLDTQYF
TRBV2	-	TRBJ1-1	-	TGTGCCAGCAGGGTCTTTATGAACACTGAAGCTTTCTTT	CASRVFMNTEAFF
TRBV19	TRBD2	TRBJ2-1	-	TGTGCCAGTAGTATAGAAACTAGCGGGGGGAATGAGCAGTTCTTC	CASSIETSGGNEQFF
TRBV28	TRBD1	TRBJ1-2	-	TGTGCCACGAATCCGGGACAGGGGTCCTATGGCTACACCTTC	CATNPGQGSYGYTF
TRBV19	-	TRBJ1-1	-	TGTGCCAGTAGCCCTCGCGGAGGGAGGATTGAAGCTTTCTTT	CASSPRGGRIEAFF
TRBV5-8	-	TRBJ2-3	-	TGTGCCAGCAGCTTGGAGACAGCTTTCACAGATACGCAGTATTTT	CASSLETAFTDTQYF
TRBV15	TRBD1	TRBJ1-1	-	TGTGCCACCAGCCTGAACAGGGGGGGGACTGAAGCTTTCTTT	CATSLNRGGTEAFF
TRBV7-9	-	TRBJ2-7	-	TGTGCCAGCAGCTTAGGCGAGTACGAGCAGTACTTC	CASSLGEYEQYF
TRBV7-9	-	TRBJ2-2	-	TGTGCCAGCAGCCCGGACAGGGAGGGCACCGGGGAGCTGTTTTTT	CASSPDREGTGELFF
TRBV9	-	TRBJ2-2	once	TGTGCCAGCAGCGTAACCACCGGGGAGCTGTTTTTT	CASSVTTGELFF
TRBV7-6	-	TRBJ2-5	-	TGTGCCAGCAGCTTACTGGGAGGAGAGACCCAGTACTTC	CASSLLGGETQYF
TRBV5-1	-	TRBJ1-1	-	TGCGCCAGCAGCAAAGCCGCGGGCCCCGAGAACACTGAAGCTTTCTTT	CASSKAAGPENTEAFF
TRBV30	TRBD1	TRBJ1-2	-	TGTGCCCAGATGGGACAGCGCCGTTCTAACTATGGCTACACCTTC	CAQMGQRRSNYGYTF
TRBV7-3	-	TRBJ1-4	-	TGTGCCAGCAGCCCCCCGGATGGGCAGGCAACTAATGAAAAACTGTTTTTT	CASSPPDGQATNEKLFF
TRBV7-2	-	TRBJ2-7	-	TGTGCCAGCAGCCCCTGGGACACCTCCTACGAGCAGTACTTC	CASSPWDTSYEQYF
TRBV10-3	-	TRBJ2-6	-	TGTGCCATCAGTAAGAGCTCTGGGGCCAACGTCCTGACTTTC	CAISKSSGANVLTF
TRBV6-6	-	TRBJ1-1	-	TGTGCCAGCTTGGCTGGTCTGGAGGAAGCTTTCTTT	CASLAGLEEAFF
TRBV5-5	-	TRBJ2-3	-	TGTGCCAGCAGCTTATTGAGCACAGATACGCAGTATTTT	CASSLLSTDTQYF
TRBV28	TRBD1	TRBJ1-3	-	TGTGCCAGCAGTGTCGGACAGGGAATCAGCTCTGGAAACACCATATATTTT	CASSVGQGISSGNTIYF
TRBV5-1	-	TRBJ2-7	-	TGCGCCAGCAGCTTGGGATTTGAGGGGCCAAACTACGAGCAGTACTTC	CASSLGFEGPNYEQYF